The TCR beta chain under discussion was sequenced for a study of shared clonotypes between healthy human individuals. Study-level findings and limits: Naive subsets generally had larger estimated richness than memory subsets. Rarefaction curves obtained for sorted subsets showed sequencing incomplete despite large depth. Clonotypes which were not shared had lower generation probabilities than clonotypes that all four donors shared.

The repertoire was sequenced with immunoSEQ multiplex PCR; TCRdb's copy has only in-frame clones and lacks some. Of some 2,400,000 clones listed, roughly 95% are singletons. As regards this clone: Its specificity is not known.

The clonotype comes from a man between 18 and 29 years old in good health. The sample taken for sequencing was naive CD4+ T cells sorted from blood. Sample subset: CD45RA+ positively selected.

The CDR3 region is CASSGTSGGQETQYF. Written as DNA, the CDR3 is TGTGCCAGCAGCGGGACTAGCGGGGGACAAGAGACCCAGTACTTC. The V and J genes are TRBV28 and TRBJ2-5, with 14 nucleotides matching TRBD2. J gave up 2 bases and V 6 bases, and 2 bases lay outside the gene matches. Per the germline V gene, CDR1 is MDHEN and CDR2 is SYDVKM. The CDR3 length is 15 residues.